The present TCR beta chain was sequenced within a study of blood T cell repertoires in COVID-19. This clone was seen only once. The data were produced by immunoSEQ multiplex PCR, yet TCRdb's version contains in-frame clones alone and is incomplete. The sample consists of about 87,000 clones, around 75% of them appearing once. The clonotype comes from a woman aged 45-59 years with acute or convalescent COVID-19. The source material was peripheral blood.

CDR3 sequence: CASSSLTATNEKLFF. As DNA, the CDR3 is TGTGCCAGCAGTTCACTGACAGCAACTAATGAAAAACTGTTTTTT. The V and J genes are TRBV6-5 and TRBJ1-4, with D maybe TRBD1 (5 bases). The V end was cut by 4 bases, the J end by 0 bases, with 9 bases between. Germline V gene data show CDR1 as MNHEY and CDR2 as SVGAGI. The CDR3 is 15 residues long.